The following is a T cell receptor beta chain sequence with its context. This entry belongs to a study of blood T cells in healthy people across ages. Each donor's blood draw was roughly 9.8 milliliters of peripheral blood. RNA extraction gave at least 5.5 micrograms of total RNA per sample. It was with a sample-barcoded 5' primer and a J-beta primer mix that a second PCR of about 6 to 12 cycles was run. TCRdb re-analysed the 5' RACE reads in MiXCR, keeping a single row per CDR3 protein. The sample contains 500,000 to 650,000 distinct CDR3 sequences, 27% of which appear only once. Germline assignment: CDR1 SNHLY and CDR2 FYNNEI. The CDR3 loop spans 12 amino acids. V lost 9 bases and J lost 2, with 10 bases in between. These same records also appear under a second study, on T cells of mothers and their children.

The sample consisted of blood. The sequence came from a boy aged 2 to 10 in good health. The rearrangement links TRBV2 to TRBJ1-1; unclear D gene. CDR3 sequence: CASSKGNTEAFF. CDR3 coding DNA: TGTGCCAGTAGCAAGGGAAACACTGAAGCTTTCTTT.